Listed here are 29 T cell receptor beta chains from one sample, sequenced in a study of cytomegalovirus exposure and HLA in healthy donors. Use of 60 Vbeta and 13 Jbeta primers characterized the PCR. TCRdb's table, derived via immunoSEQ multiplex PCR, lists solely in-frame clones and lacks some. Of 25,000 to 30,000 clones listed, almost 70% are singletons. The sequenced material came from PBMCs. These receptors were collected from a woman aged 45-60 years in good health and CMV-seronegative.

The genes are TRBV7-8 and TRBJ2-5; D is ambiguous. Trimming removed 5 bases at V and 1 base at J, with 5 bases between. CDR1 is SGHVS, CDR2 FQNEAQ, per germline. The CDR3 runs 12 residues. CDR3 loop: CASSPSQETQYF. CDR3 nucleotides: TGTGCCAGCAGCCCATCCCAAGAGACCCAGTACTTC.

The CDR3 sequence: CASSLSQAVGGYTF. CDR3 nucleotides: TGTGCCAGCAGCTTAAGTCAGGCAGTCGGCGGCTACACCTTC. The chain combines TRBV5-6 with TRBJ1-2; D gene ambiguous. CDR3 size: 14 residues. Germline lookup yields CDR1 SGHDT and CDR2 YYEEEE. Trimming removed 2 bases at V and 8 bases at J, with 16 bases between.

The CDR3 DNA reads as TGTGCCAGCAGTAGGACTCTGGACGAGCAGTACTTC. The encoded protein is CASSRTLDEQYF. The chain carries TRBV6-5 and TRBJ2-7; the D gene is possibly TRBD2 (5 bases). CDR1 is MNHEY, CDR2 SVGAGI, per germline. V was cut by 5 bases and J by 5 bases, with 10 bases left in between. This CDR3 spans 12 amino acids.

This sequence joins TRBV5-6 and TRBJ1-2; 8 bases line up with TRBD1. V trimming: 4 bases; J trimming: 4 bases; junction bases outside the gene matches: 9. Germline CDR1 SGHDT, CDR2 YYEEEE. This CDR3 spans 15 amino acids. CDR3 loop: CASSVGQGRLYGYTF. DNA for the CDR3: TGTGCCAGCAGCGTAGGACAGGGCCGACTCTATGGCTACACCTTC.

The chain couples TRBV5-3 to TRBJ1-1; D remains ambiguous. Being an ORF, TRBV5-3 has a function that is uncertain. This CDR3 has 15 amino acids. Trimming removed 2 bases at V and 4 bases at J, with 15 bases between. This CDR3 is CARSFRVRAITEAFF. CDR3 DNA: TGTGCCAGAAGCTTTCGGGTAAGAGCGATCACTGAAGCTTTCTTT.

The V gene is TRBV7-9, the J gene TRBJ1-4; 7 bases align to TRBD1. V lost 4 bases and J lost 4; bases outside the gene matches: 3. The germline V gene has CDR1 SEHNR and CDR2 FQNEAQ (reference sequence). The CDR3 is 14 amino acids. This CDR3 is CASSSTGSNEKLFF. CDR3 nucleotides: TGTGCCAGCAGCTCGACAGGGAGTAATGAAAAACTGTTTTTT.

The chain is built from TRBV5-1 and TRBJ1-6, with 9 bases matching TRBD1. CDR3 length equals 15 residues. V gave up 5 bases and J gave up 5 bases; unmatched junction bases: 5. CDR1 and CDR2 from the germline V gene are SGHRS and YFSETQ. The CDR3 loop reads CASRARDRDNSPLHF. In nucleotides, the CDR3 is TGCGCCAGCAGGGCTCGGGACAGGGATAATTCACCCCTCCACTTT.

The chain has TRBV29-1 and TRBJ1-2; D possibly corresponds to TRBD1 (6 bases). V was shortened by 5 bases and J by 4 bases, with 11 bases between the two germline ends. The CDR3 spans 12 residues. Germline CDR1 and CDR2: SQVTM and ANQGSEA. In DNA, the CDR3 is TGCAGCGTTCGCCGGGACACCTATGGCTACACCTTC. It specifies CSVRRDTYGYTF.

The V gene is TRBV4-2, the J gene TRBJ2-5; the match to TRBD1 covers 8 bases. Germline-derived CDR1 and CDR2 are LGHNA and YNFKEQ. V trimming: 4 bases; J trimming: 3 bases; junction bases outside the gene matches: 10. The CDR3 totals 16 residues. CDR3 nucleotides: TGTGCCAGCAGCCGATTCCCAGGGGGCGGGGAAGAGACCCAGTACTTC. Amino acid sequence: CASSRFPGGGEETQYF.

The chain combines TRBV7-2 with TRBJ1-2; 8 nucleotides match TRBD1. The V segment lost 4 bases and the J segment 4 bases; nucleotides outside the gene matches: 8. Germline V gives CDR1 SGHTA, CDR2 FQGNSA. This CDR3 has 15 amino acids. The CDR3 coding sequence is TGTGCCAGCAGCTCCTCTCAAGGGACAGGCTATGGCTACACCTTC. Translating gives CASSSSQGTGYGYTF.

The chain combines TRBV19 with TRBJ1-3; the D is unclear. The CDR3 loop spans 13 amino acids. Trimming shortened V by 7 bases and J by 4 bases, and 11 bases separated the two germline ends. Germline V CDR1 and CDR2: LNHDA, SQIVND (reference sequence). The CDR3, as DNA: TGTGCCAGTAACGGGGTGCGAGGAAACACCATATATTTT. Amino acid sequence: CASNGVRGNTIYF.

This clone was recorded a few times. The rearrangement uses TRBV18 and TRBJ2-5; the match to TRBD2 covers 13 bases. The DNA end lines up better with TRBJ2-7; the J call may be wrong. The CDR3 consists of 16 residues. CDR1 is KGHSH, CDR2 LQKENI, per germline. In DNA form, the CDR3 reads TGTGCCAGCTCATTAAGGACTAGCGGGAGCTCCTACGAGCAGTACTTC. The encoded protein is CASSLRTSGSSYEQYF.

The chain joins TRBV5-1 to TRBJ1-2, with D hard to call. The germline V gene has CDR1 SGHRS and CDR2 YFSETQ. This CDR3 is built from 14 residues. The V and J ends lost 1 base and 4 bases respectively, with 11 bases between them. The CDR3 nucleotides are TGCGCCAGCAGCTTGCGATCCGGCGGCTATGGCTACACCTTC. As protein: CASSLRSGGYGYTF.

As to this clone: The same CDR3 is also encoded by other DNA sequences in this sample. V usage is TRBV6-5 and J usage is TRBJ1-5; the D gene is possibly TRBD1 (6 bases). In germline, CDR1 is MNHEY, CDR2 SVGAGI. This CDR3 spans 14 amino acids. Trimming cost V 5 bases and J 3 bases, with 11 bases left between them. The CDR3 here is CASSRGGNNQPQHF. The CDR3 coding sequence is TGTGCCAGCAGTCGCGGGGGCAACAATCAGCCCCAGCATTTT.

The J gene is TRBJ2-6, the V gene TRBV15, with a tentative D call TRBD1 (5 bases). Between the trimmed V and J ends, which lost 5 bases and 2 bases, there was a span of 7 bases. The CDR3 covers 14 residues. CDR1 LNHNV and CDR2 YYDKDF come from the germline V gene (reference sequence). CDR3 sequence reads: CATSPQAGANVLTF. CDR3 bases: TGTGCCACCAGCCCACAGGCTGGGGCCAACGTCCTGACTTTC.

The chain links TRBV14 to TRBJ2-5; 12 bases align to TRBD1. This CDR3 comprises 16 residues. CDR1 and CDR2 (germline): SGHDN, FVKESK. J gave up 4 bases and V 3 bases, and 6 bases lay outside the gene matches. The CDR3 is CASSHSRDRGRETQYF. Written as DNA, the CDR3 is TGTGCCAGCAGCCATTCCCGGGACAGGGGGCGAGAGACCCAGTACTTC.

The chain recombines TRBV5-1 with TRBJ1-4; D not resolved. CDR1 SGHRS and CDR2 YFSETQ come from the germline V gene. This CDR3 region has 14 residues. V shed 1 base and J shed 5 bases, with 9 bases lying between them. The CDR3 nucleotides read TGCGCCAGCAGCTTGAACAGCAGAAATGAAAAACTGTTTTTT. This gives the protein CASSLNSRNEKLFF.

This chain joins TRBV27 and TRBJ1-2, with D possibly being TRBD1 (5 bases). Germline loops: CDR1 MNHEY, CDR2 SMNVEV (reference sequence). The CDR3 contains 14 residues. V lost 5 bases and J 6 bases, leaving 16 bases between the germline ends. The CDR3 region is CASSPFSGTHGYTF. DNA for the CDR3: TGTGCCAGCAGTCCCTTTTCAGGGACTCATGGCTACACCTTC.

V usage is TRBV2 and J usage is TRBJ1-5; 10 bases are a match to TRBD1. Trimming removed 4 bases from V and 7 bases from J; junction bases left unmatched: 4. Germline loops: CDR1 SNHLY, CDR2 FYNNEI. CDR3 length: 14 residues. Here the CDR3 reads CASSVGQGIQPQHF. In DNA, the CDR3 is TGTGCCAGCAGTGTGGGACAGGGGATACAGCCCCAGCATTTT.

The genes are TRBV25-1 and TRBJ1-5; 12 bases agree with TRBD1. The CDR3 contains 15 residues. Per the germline V gene, CDR1 is MGHDK and CDR2 is SYGVNS. Germline trimming cut 6 bases from V and 6 bases from J; bases unmatched to any gene: 6. CDR3 nucleotides: TGTGCCAGCAGCCCCGGGACAGGGGGCGGTCAGCCCCAGCATTTT. This encodes CASSPGTGGGQPQHF.

This clone has a handful of counts. The chain carries TRBV19 and TRBJ2-6, with TRBD2 identical over 7 bases. With V trimmed by 6 bases and J by 2 bases, 4 bases remained unmatched. The CDR3 runs 15 residues. From germline, CDR1 is LNHDA and CDR2 SQIVND (reference sequence). The DNA of the CDR3 is TGTGCCAGTAGCAAAAGCGGGGCTGGGGCCAACGTCCTGACTTTC. It translates to CASSKSGAGANVLTF. Complete variable domain (other parts from reference TRBV19 and TRBJ2-6): DGGITQSPKYLFRKEGQNVTLSCEQNLNHDAMYWYRQDPGQGLRLIYYSQIVNDFQKGDIAEGYSVSREKKESFPLTVTSAQKNPTAFYLCASSKSGAGANVLTFGAGSRLTVL.

This chain connects TRBV19 to TRBJ1-5, with a weak D call TRBD1 (6 bases). Germline V CDR1 and CDR2: LNHDA, SQIVND (reference sequence). The CDR3 has 15 amino acids. Trimming left V 6 bases short and J 2 bases short, with 14 bases between. The CDR3 region is CASSRGQLGNQPQHF. In DNA form, the CDR3 reads TGTGCCAGTAGCAGAGGACAGTTGGGCAATCAGCCCCAGCATTTT.

The rearrangement uses TRBV2 and TRBJ1-1; no clear D gene. V was pared by 7 bases and J by 0 bases, with 9 bases between. Germline V gene sequence: CDR1 SNHLY, CDR2 FYNNEI. This CDR3 has 13 residues. CDR3 sequence: CASTRDMNTEAFF. The CDR3, as DNA: TGTGCCAGCACCCGAGATATGAACACTGAAGCTTTCTTT.

CDR3 residues: CASSPTSNSGQGGYTF. The CDR3 nucleotides are TGTGCCAGCTCACCAACCAGTAATTCGGGACAGGGAGGCTACACCTTC. The J gene is TRBJ1-2, the V gene TRBV18; 9 nucleotides align to TRBD1. The CDR3 runs 16 residues. Germline V gene data show CDR1 as KGHSH and CDR2 as LQKENI. The ends lost 2 bases at V and 8 bases at J; junction bases unmatched: 12.

The chain joins TRBV28 to TRBJ1-2; D is perhaps TRBD1 (6 bases). Germline CDR1 is MDHEN and CDR2 is SYDVKM. This CDR3 is 13 amino acids long. Trimming took off 4 bases at V and 8 bases at J, with 14 bases between the two ends. CDR3 sequence: CASSSPDRLGYTF. CDR3 coding DNA: TGTGCCAGCAGTTCCCCTGACAGGTTGGGCTACACCTTC.

V gene TRBV13 combines with J gene TRBJ1-4, with 9 nucleotides matching TRBD1. This CDR3 is built from 15 residues. After removal of 5 bases from V and 4 bases from J, the junction contained 5 bases not matched to a gene. Germline CDR1 PRHDT, CDR2 FYEKMQ (reference sequence). The CDR3 protein is CASSGSGQGNEKLFF. In DNA form, the CDR3 reads TGTGCCAGCAGCGGCTCGGGACAGGGTAATGAAAAACTGTTTTTT. The full variable domain, rest sourced from reference TRBV13 and TRBJ1-4, is AAGVIQSPRHLIKEKRETATLKCYPIPRHDTVYWYQQGPGQDPQFLISFYEKMQSDKGSIPDRFSAQQFSDYHSELNMSSLELGDSALYFCASSGSGQGNEKLFFGSGTQLSVL.

This chain joins TRBV5-6 and TRBJ1-2, with D possibly being TRBD1 (6 bases). The CDR3 sequence is 13 residues long. Trimming shortened V by 6 bases and J by 6 bases, and 15 bases separated the two germline ends. Germline lookup yields CDR1 SGHDT and CDR2 YYEEEE. The CDR3 region is CASNSPGTHGYTF. The DNA for the CDR3 is TGTGCCAGCAACTCGCCGGGGACACATGGCTACACCTTC.

The J gene is TRBJ2-1, the V gene TRBV9; 7 bases are shared with TRBD1. The length of the CDR3 is 15 residues. The germline gives CDR1 SGDLS, CDR2 YYNGEE. V gave up 3 bases and J gave up 2 bases; unmatched junction bases: 5. As DNA, the CDR3 is TGTGCCAGCAGCGCCCGGGACAGAGCCTACAATGAGCAGTTCTTC. This translates into CASSARDRAYNEQFF.

The V call is TRBV25-1, the J call TRBJ1-1; D not resolved. This CDR3 has 14 amino acids. Germline V gene sequence: CDR1 MGHDK, CDR2 SYGVNS. The V and J ends lost 3 bases and 7 bases respectively, with 15 bases between them. This CDR3 is CASSDIGVAVEAFF. The DNA for the CDR3 is TGTGCCAGCAGTGATATTGGAGTGGCTGTTGAAGCTTTCTTT.